The 2 T cell receptor beta chains reported below all come from one sample, sequenced in a study of CD8+CD57+ T cells in acquired aplastic anemia. Patients who underwent sequencing had shown CD8+CD57+ cell expansion by flow cytometry. TCR beta VDJ combinations and CDR3 sequences were profiled from genomic DNA. MiXCR was run by TCRdb on the reads, yielding one entry per CDR3 protein. The sample yields approximately 300,000 distinct CDR3 sequences, under 65% seen once. Sequenced material: sorted CD4+, CD8+, or CD8+CD57+ T cells (not recorded which) from PBMCs. These receptors came from a human donor with aplastic anemia.

V gene TRBV25-1 combines with J gene TRBJ2-1; 11 bases align to TRBD1. Germline V gene sequence: CDR1 MGHDK, CDR2 SYGVNS. This CDR3 comprises 15 residues. The V and J ends lost 3 bases and 5 bases, in that order; junction bases with no gene match: 3. The CDR3 loop reads CASSDAGQGDNEQFF. CDR3 bases: TGTGCCAGCAGTGACGCGGGACAGGGGGACAATGAGCAGTTCTTC. Full variable domain (remainder filled in from reference TRBV25-1 and TRBJ2-1): EADIYQTPRYLVIGTGKKITLECSQTMGHDKMYWYQQDPGMELHLIHYSYGVNSTEKGDLSSESTVSRIRTEHFPLTLESARPSHTSQYLCASSDAGQGDNEQFFGPGTRLTVL.

This clonotype appeared a single time. Since the CDR3 does not end with the conserved phenylalanine or tryptophan, this likely comes from a read error. No DNA is shown, since the ends of the CDR3 on it are uncertain; the CDR3 is the one TCRdb lists. The chain carries TRBV5-5 and TRBJ1-5; the D call of TRBD1 is as the table states it, not checked on the DNA. The V gene's germline CDR1 is SGHKS and CDR2 YYEKEE (reference sequence). The CDR3 spans 8 amino acids, including both terminal residues. The chain's CDR3 is CASSLRQG.